Following are 29 T cell receptor beta chains from one sample sequenced in a study of graft-versus-host responses after intestinal transplantation. TCRdb's table, derived via immunoSEQ multiplex PCR, lists solely in-frame clones and lacks some. The sample lists some 12,000 clones; nearly 95% were seen once. This sample comprised PBMCs, obtained 109 days after intestinal transplant. The source is a human patient who received an intestinal transplant, so some T cells may come from the graft donor.

In this sample, this clone turned up once. The gene calls are TRBV25-1 and TRBJ1-1, with a tentative D call TRBD1 (5 bases). Germline V gives CDR1 MGHDK, CDR2 SYGVNS. V was shortened by 4 bases and J by 1 base, with 13 bases between the two germline ends. This CDR3 region has 15 residues. In nucleotides, the CDR3 is TGTGCCAGCAGTGGATACCAGGGAGAGAACACTGAAGCTTTCTTT. The encoded protein is CASSGYQGENTEAFF.

In its sample, this clone was seen once. The chain joins TRBV9 to TRBJ2-5; D might be TRBD2 (6 bases). This CDR3 is built from 11 residues. Per the germline V gene, CDR1 is SGDLS and CDR2 is YYNGEE. V was pared by 7 bases and J by 5 bases, with 9 bases between. The CDR3 loop reads CASSRGETQYF. CDR3 nucleotides: TGTGCCAGCTCTCGGGGGGAGACCCAGTACTTC.

The chain links TRBV18 to TRBJ2-7; 9 nucleotides agree with TRBD2. V shed 3 bases, J shed 3 bases, and the junction held 9 bases outside the gene matches. Looked up from germline, CDR1 is KGHSH and CDR2 is LQKENI. This CDR3 is built from 16 residues. CDR3 DNA sequence: TGTGCCAGCTCACCGACCTCCGGGACTAGCTACTACGAGCAGTACTTC. It yields the protein CASSPTSGTSYYEQYF.

The rearrangement links TRBV6-5 to TRBJ2-7, with D perhaps given as TRBD1 or TRBD2 (5 bases each). The CDR3 extends over 14 amino acids. Between the trimmed V and J ends, which lost 6 bases and 2 bases, there was a span of 14 bases. Germline loops: CDR1 MNHEY, CDR2 SVGAGI. This CDR3 is CASSSGTDTYEQYF. In DNA form, the CDR3 reads TGTGCCAGCAGCTCCGGGACGGATACCTACGAGCAGTACTTC.

The V call is TRBV15, the J call TRBJ1-5; 10 bases fit TRBD1. CDR3 size: 15 residues. V shed 7 bases, J shed 4 bases, and the junction held 7 bases outside the gene matches. CDR1 and CDR2 from the germline V gene are LNHNV and YYDKDF (reference sequence). The CDR3 DNA sequence: TGTGCCACCACTCGGACAGGGGGTTGGAATCAGCCCCAGCATTTT. Translation: CATTRTGGWNQPQHF.

This rearrangement joins TRBV5-6 to TRBJ2-5; 9 bases align to TRBD2. CDR3 length equals 16 residues. Losses at the gene ends were 4 bases for V and 2 bases for J; bases not matched to a gene: 9. Germline V gene sequence: CDR1 SGHDT, CDR2 YYEEEE. The CDR3 loop reads CASSPLAGVIQETQYF. The CDR3 bases are TGTGCCAGCAGCCCGTTAGCGGGAGTGATTCAAGAGACCCAGTACTTC.

The rearrangement uses TRBV6-4 and TRBJ2-7; 10 bases map to TRBD1. V was pared by 7 bases and J by 5 bases, with 8 bases of the junction left unmatched. The length of the CDR3 is 14 residues. Germline V gene data show CDR1 as MRHNA and CDR2 as SNTAGT. CDR3 in amino acids: CASMTRDRGDEQYF. CDR3 coding DNA: TGTGCCAGCATGACAAGGGACAGGGGCGACGAGCAGTACTTC.

V usage is TRBV18 and J usage is TRBJ2-1; D is ambiguous. Deletions cut 4 bases from V and 7 bases from J, with 11 bases between. The CDR3 consists of 13 residues. Germline V gene lookup returns CDR1 KGHSH and CDR2 LQKENI. The CDR3 DNA reads TGTGCCAGCTCACGGGCCCTTGCGAATGAGCAGTTCTTC. The encoded protein is CASSRALANEQFF. Using reference TRBV18 and TRBJ2-1 for the parts outside the CDR3, the full variable domain is NAGVMQNPRHLVRRRGQEARLRCSPMKGHSHVYWYRQLPEEGLKFMVYLQKENIIDESGMPKERFSAEFPKEGPSILRIQQVVRGDSAAYFCASSRALANEQFFGPGTRLTVL.

The chain has TRBV27 and TRBJ2-3; a possible D gene is TRBD2 (6 bases). The CDR3 runs to 17 residues. With 0 bases removed from V and 0 bases from J, the gap between germline ends came to 13 bases. Germline V gene data show CDR1 as MNHEY and CDR2 as SMNVEV (reference sequence). The CDR3 reads CASSLSVAGSSTDTQYF. CDR3 bases: TGTGCCAGCAGTTTATCGGTAGCCGGGAGCAGCACAGATACGCAGTATTTT.

This chain joins TRBV5-8 and TRBJ2-5, with TRBD2 matching over 16 bases. Germline CDR1 and CDR2: SGHTS and YDEGEE. The CDR3 totals 17 residues. With V trimmed by 3 bases and J by 5 bases, 7 bases remained unmatched. CDR3 nucleotide sequence: TGTGCCAGCAGCTCAGACGGGACTAGCGGGAGGGGGGAGACCCAGTACTTC. Protein sequence: CASSSDGTSGRGETQYF.

The chain combines TRBV30 with TRBJ1-2; perhaps TRBD1 as D (6 bases). CDR3 size: 13 residues. Germline V gene lookup returns CDR1 GTSNPN and CDR2 SVGIG (reference sequence). The V gene lost 7 bases and the J gene lost 4 bases, with 16 bases spanning the gap. The CDR3 sequence: CASPPGEGYGYTF. The CDR3 DNA sequence: TGTGCCTCCCCCCCAGGGGAGGGCTATGGCTACACCTTC.

This sequence joins TRBV30 and TRBJ1-5; TRBD1 agrees at 9 bases. The CDR3 covers 15 residues. Germline lookup yields CDR1 GTSNPN and CDR2 SVGIG (reference sequence). V lost 4 bases to trimming and J lost 4 bases; unmatched junction nucleotides: 8. Written as DNA, the CDR3 is TGTGCCTGGACCTCGGACAGGGGAACGAATCAGCCCCAGCATTTT. Translated, it gives CAWTSDRGTNQPQHF.

The CDR3 nucleotides read TGCGCCAGCAGCCACCTAGGGACAGGGAGCTACAATGAGCAGTTCTTC. Translating gives CASSHLGTGSYNEQFF. The chain recombines TRBV4-1 with TRBJ2-1, with 9 bases identical to TRBD1. This CDR3 region has 16 residues. After removal of 3 bases from V and 3 bases from J, the junction contained 6 bases not matched to a gene. The germline V gene encodes CDR1 MGHRA and CDR2 YSYEKL.

The CDR3 here is CASSPVRDRVYTIYF. Here the CDR3 DNA reads TGTGCCAGCAGCCCGGTCCGGGACAGGGTGTACACCATATATTTT. This chain links TRBV7-9 with TRBJ1-3, with TRBD1 matching 9 bases. Germline-derived CDR1 and CDR2 are SEHNR and FQNEAQ (reference sequence). Losses at the gene ends were 5 bases for V and 8 bases for J; bases not matched to a gene: 10. The CDR3 has 15 residues.

The rearrangement links TRBV4-1 to TRBJ2-7; tentative D call: TRBD1 (5 bases). The CDR3 is 13 residues long. Germline loops: CDR1 MGHRA, CDR2 YSYEKL. Trimming shortened V by 5 bases and J by 1 base, and 9 bases separated the two germline ends. Here the CDR3 reads CASSRTPSYEQYF. The CDR3 bases are TGCGCCAGCAGCAGGACACCTTCCTACGAGCAGTACTTC.

This chain joins TRBV6-1 and TRBJ2-5; no clear D. The CDR3 totals 17 residues. Trimming stripped 4 bases from V and 5 bases from J, with 23 bases between. The germline V gene has CDR1 MNHNS and CDR2 SASEGT. CDR3 sequence (DNA): TGTGCCAGCAGTGGCAGTCCAATGGTCATCGTCGACGAGACCCAGTACTTC. Its translation: CASSGSPMVIVDETQYF.

The gene calls are TRBV7-7 and TRBJ2-3; 14 bases fit TRBD2. The CDR3 runs 17 residues. Germline lookup yields CDR1 SSHAT and CDR2 FNYEAQ (reference sequence). V gave up 5 bases and J gave up 4 bases; unmatched junction bases: 8. CDR3 in amino acids: CASSRGLAGARADTQYF. The CDR3 DNA sequence: TGTGCCAGCAGCAGGGGACTAGCGGGAGCACGCGCAGATACGCAGTATTTT.

The J gene is TRBJ2-5, the V gene TRBV15; no firm D call. With 0 bases removed from V and 4 bases from J, the gap between germline ends came to 9 bases. Germline V gene sequence: CDR1 LNHNV, CDR2 YYDKDF (reference sequence). This CDR3 region has 14 residues. DNA of the CDR3: TGTGCCACCAGCAGAGACTTGCTGGGAGAGACCCAGTACTTC. Protein: CATSRDLLGETQYF.

This chain joins TRBV7-8 and TRBJ2-3; 9 positions match TRBD2. V shed 5 bases and J 1 base; nucleotides not matched to a gene: 7. The CDR3 spans 16 residues. The germline V gene has CDR1 SGHVS and CDR2 FQNEAQ. Here the CDR3 DNA reads TGTGCCAGCAGCGACACTAGCGGGCCCCGCACAGATACGCAGTATTTT. Protein: CASSDTSGPRTDTQYF.

The CDR3 sequence: CASSPGHGPATLYEQYF. The CDR3 bases are TGCGCCAGCAGCCCTGGACATGGGCCAGCAACTCTCTACGAGCAGTACTTC. The chain has TRBV4-1 and TRBJ2-7; perhaps TRBD1 as D (5 bases). V lost 4 bases to trimming and J lost 3 bases, with 22 bases between them. The germline gives CDR1 MGHRA, CDR2 YSYEKL. CDR3 length equals 17 residues.

The chain employs TRBV5-1 and TRBJ1-1, with D possibly TRBD1 on 5 matching bases. Trimming pared 4 bases from V and 4 bases from J, leaving 17 bases between. The CDR3 extends over 15 amino acids. CDR1 and CDR2 from the germline V gene are SGHRS and YFSETQ. In nucleotides, the CDR3 is TGCGCCAGCAGCCAATCACGGGGGGTTGGCACTGAAGCTTTCTTT. Translation gives CASSQSRGVGTEAFF.

This chain connects TRBV19 to TRBJ1-5, with D tentatively TRBD1 (5 bases). The CDR3 sequence is 17 residues long. CDR1 is LNHDA, CDR2 SQIVND, per germline (reference sequence). Trimming removed 3 bases at V and 0 bases at J, with 15 bases between. CDR3 coding DNA: TGTGCCAGTAGTATCTCCGGGGCGGGGTTTAGCAATCAGCCCCAGCATTTT. Translation gives CASSISGAGFSNQPQHF.

The CDR3, as DNA: TGTGCCAGCAGCGTGAACCGGGACAGGGGATGGGATAGCAATCAGCCCCAGCATTTT. Translating it yields CASSVNRDRGWDSNQPQHF. This chain joins TRBV5-6 and TRBJ1-5, with 10 bases identical to TRBD1. This CDR3 contains 19 residues. Per the germline V gene, CDR1 is SGHDT and CDR2 is YYEEEE. J lost 0 bases, V lost 4 bases, and 13 bases had no gene match.

CDR3 DNA sequence: TGTGCCAGCAGTGGGCGGGGGGTCTCCTACGAGCAGTACTTC. Translation gives CASSGRGVSYEQYF. J is TRBJ2-7 and V is TRBV25-1; the match to TRBD2 covers 8 bases. CDR1 is MGHDK, CDR2 SYGVNS, per germline. V lost 4 bases to trimming and J lost 0 bases; unmatched junction nucleotides: 2. This CDR3 is built from 14 residues.

The rearrangement uses TRBV7-6 and TRBJ2-3, with D possibly being TRBD1 (6 bases). Trimming shortened V by 1 base and J by 1 base, and 9 bases separated the two germline ends. This CDR3 comprises 15 residues. CDR1 and CDR2 (germline): SGHVS, FNYEAQ. CDR3 sequence: CASSLGAGGTDTQYF. As DNA, the CDR3 is TGTGCCAGCAGCTTAGGGGCAGGGGGCACAGATACGCAGTATTTT.

This chain links TRBV7-8 with TRBJ2-1; 14 bases map to TRBD2. The CDR3 is 16 amino acids. After removal of 5 bases from V and 6 bases from J, the junction contained 6 bases not matched to a gene. Germline CDR1 SGHVS, CDR2 FQNEAQ. The DNA for the CDR3 is TGTGCCAGCAGCGATAGACTAGCGGGAGGGGCCAATGAGCAGTTCTTC. Protein sequence: CASSDRLAGGANEQFF. Looking up the rest from reference TRBV7-8 and TRBJ2-1 gives the full variable domain: GAGVSQSPRYKVAKRGQDVALRCDPISGHVSLFWYQQALGQGPEFLTYFQNEAQLDKSGLPSDRFFAERPEGSVSTLKIQRTQQEDSAVYLCASSDRLAGGANEQFFGPGTRLTVL.

This clone was seen only once. This chain uses TRBV11-3 with TRBJ2-1; 11 bases are a match to TRBD2. CDR3 length equals 15 residues. The V gene end was trimmed by 5 bases and the J gene end by 4 bases; junction bases not matched to a gene: 4. Germline-derived CDR1 and CDR2 are SGHNT and YENEEA. DNA for the CDR3: TGTGCCAGCAGCCAAGGGACTAGCGGTTACAATGAGCAGTTCTTC. It codes for CASSQGTSGYNEQFF.

This clone was recorded a few times. The genes are TRBV6-5 and TRBJ2-7; the match to TRBD1 covers 8 bases. V was clipped by 6 bases and J by 5 bases; unmatched bases: 3. The germline gives CDR1 MNHEY, CDR2 SVGAGI. This CDR3 has 12 residues. CDR3 DNA: TGTGCCAGCAGACTGACAGGGGACGAGCAGTACTTC. It codes for CASRLTGDEQYF.

This sequence joins TRBV6-5 and TRBJ1-1; D gene ambiguous. V was cut by 6 bases and J by 7 bases, with 15 bases left in between. CDR3 length equals 13 residues. Germline lookup yields CDR1 MNHEY and CDR2 SVGAGI. CDR3 sequence: CASSPGYTFEAFF. CDR3 nucleotide sequence: TGTGCCAGCAGCCCCGGGTATACCTTTGAAGCTTTCTTT.